This TCR beta chain was obtained from a study of T cells in localized non-small cell lung cancer. The V end was cut by 3 bases, the J end by 9 bases, with 15 bases between. The CDR3 is made up of 14 amino acids. Germline assignment: CDR1 SNHLY and CDR2 FYNNEI. Generated by immunoSEQ multiplex PCR, the TCRdb table keeps only in-frame clones and is missing some. Counted here are 70,000 to 100,000 clones, approximately 90% occurring once; the ten biggest clones make up about 4%. A word on this clone: Antigen: not known.

Study-level results: Sequencing, confined to only one tumor region, leaves heterogeneity possible. A higher density of T cells in blood coincided with extended overall survival. Turning up in adjacent lung were a median approximately 60 of the top 100 tumor clones. The greatest T cell clonality was found in uninvolved adjacent lung (higher than in tumor).

This clonotype was obtained from a woman aged 35 to 75 with stage II squamous cell lung carcinoma. The chain employs TRBV2 and TRBJ1-5, with D possibly matching TRBD1 (5 bases). The source material was PBMCs, sampled before any cancer treatment. As DNA, the CDR3 is TGTGCCAGCAGTGATAAGGGCGGGGCAACGCCCCAGCATTTT. Residues: CASSDKGGATPQHF.